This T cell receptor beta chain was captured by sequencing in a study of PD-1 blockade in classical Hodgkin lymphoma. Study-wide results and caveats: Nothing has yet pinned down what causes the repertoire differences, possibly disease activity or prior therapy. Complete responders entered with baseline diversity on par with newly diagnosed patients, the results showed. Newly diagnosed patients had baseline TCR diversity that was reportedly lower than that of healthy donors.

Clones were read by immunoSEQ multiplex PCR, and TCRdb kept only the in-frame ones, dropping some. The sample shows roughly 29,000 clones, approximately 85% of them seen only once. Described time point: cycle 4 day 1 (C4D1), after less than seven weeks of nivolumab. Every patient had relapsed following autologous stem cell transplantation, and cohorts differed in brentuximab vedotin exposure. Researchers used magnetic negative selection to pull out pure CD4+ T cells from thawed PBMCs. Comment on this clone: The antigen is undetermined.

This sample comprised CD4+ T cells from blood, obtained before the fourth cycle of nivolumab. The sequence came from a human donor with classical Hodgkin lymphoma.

The CDR3 DNA reads as TGTGCCAGCTCACCTCAGGGGAGGGTGGATGAAGCTTTCTTT. Residues: CASSPQGRVDEAFF. The chain has TRBV18 and TRBJ1-1; perhaps TRBD1 as D (6 bases). This CDR3 has 14 amino acids. Germline CDR1 is KGHSH and CDR2 is LQKENI. V was pared by 3 bases and J by 7 bases, with 15 bases between.